A single sample is the source of the 27 T cell receptor beta chains below, sequenced in a study of T cell changes during pregnancy in multiple sclerosis. TCRdb's copy holds only in-frame clones and misses some; the assay was immunoSEQ multiplex PCR. The profile shows over 60,000 clones, about 96% of them singletons. The input for sequencing was CD8+ T cells from peripheral blood mononuclear cells, taken after pregnancy. The receptors here all came from a female donor with multiple sclerosis, enrolled in a pregnancy study.

The chain recombines TRBV9 with TRBJ1-2; D possibly corresponds to TRBD1 (5 bases). V lost 4 bases and J 5 bases, leaving 12 bases between the germline ends. The CDR3 is 13 residues long. Germline V CDR1 and CDR2: SGDLS, YYNGEE. The CDR3 sequence: CASSRRDSYGYTF. In DNA, the CDR3 is TGTGCCAGCAGCCGCCGGGACTCTTATGGCTACACCTTC.

The rearrangement joins TRBV5-8 to TRBJ2-1; 12 bases fit TRBD2. Unmatched junction bases numbered 7, after V lost 6 bases and J lost 0 bases. Germline assignment: CDR1 SGHTS and CDR2 YDEGEE. The CDR3 is 17 residues long. CDR3 in DNA: TGTGCCAGCAACGTGCTAGCGGGAGGGCCCTCCTACAATGAGCAGTTCTTC. Protein: CASNVLAGGPSYNEQFF. Full variable domain (outside the CDR3, taken from reference TRBV5-8 and TRBJ2-1): EAGVTQSPTHLIKTRGQQATLRCSPISGHTSVYWYQQALGLGLQFLLWYDEGEERNRGNFPPRFSGRQFPNYSSELNVNALELEDSALYLCASNVLAGGPSYNEQFFGPGTRLTVL.

The chain combines TRBV5-6 with TRBJ2-7; D may be TRBD2 (5 bases). CDR1 and CDR2 (germline): SGHDT, YYEEEE. This CDR3 has 15 residues. V shed 0 bases and J shed 0 bases, with 10 bases lying between them. The CDR3 region is CASSLEGLLSYEQYF. The CDR3 DNA reads as TGTGCCAGCAGCTTGGAAGGACTGCTCTCCTACGAGCAGTACTTC.

The gene calls are TRBV4-3 and TRBJ1-5; TRBD1 agrees at 9 bases. This CDR3 comprises 15 residues. With 4 bases clipped from V and 2 bases from J, the junction kept 3 bases outside the gene matches. CDR1 and CDR2 from the germline V gene are LGHNA and YSLEER. In nucleotides, the CDR3 is TGCGCCAGCAGCCGGGACAGGGCGGGCAATCAGCCCCAGCATTTT. It codes for CASSRDRAGNQPQHF.

The chain recombines TRBV5-1 with TRBJ2-1, with a tentative D call TRBD2 (7 bases). V dropped 4 bases and J dropped 8 bases, with 16 bases sitting between them. The CDR3 is 14 amino acids. CDR1 and CDR2 from the germline V gene are SGHRS and YFSETQ. The CDR3 sequence: CASSPGAGRDEQFF. In DNA form, the CDR3 reads TGCGCCAGCAGCCCGGGGGCAGGGAGGGATGAGCAGTTCTTC.

The chain uses TRBV27 and TRBJ1-5, with D possibly TRBD1 on 6 matching bases. The CDR3 spans 14 residues. Germline loops: CDR1 MNHEY, CDR2 SMNVEV (reference sequence). Between the trimmed V and J ends, which lost 3 bases and 1 base, there was a span of 7 bases. The chain's CDR3 is CASSLQGSNQPQHF. For the CDR3, the DNA is TGTGCCAGCAGTTTGCAGGGGAGCAATCAGCCCCAGCATTTT.

V gene TRBV5-6 combines with J gene TRBJ2-3, with no clear D. The germline V gene encodes CDR1 SGHDT and CDR2 YYEEEE. Trimming took 4 bases from V and 2 from J, leaving 20 bases between them. CDR3 length: 17 residues. The CDR3 DNA sequence: TGTGCCAGCAGCCCGCTTACGGGTTTTGAATTCACAGATACGCAGTATTTT. Translating it yields CASSPLTGFEFTDTQYF.

This rearrangement joins TRBV19 to TRBJ1-1, with D possibly matching TRBD1 (6 bases). Germline-derived CDR1 and CDR2 are LNHDA and SQIVND (reference sequence). V lost 3 bases to trimming and J lost 0 bases, with 11 bases between them. The length of the CDR3 is 15 residues. CDR3 loop: CASSISGGLNTEAFF. CDR3 in DNA: TGTGCCAGTAGTATTTCGGGGGGCTTGAACACTGAAGCTTTCTTT.

Here the CDR3 DNA reads TGTGCCAGCAGTTTAGCAGGGGGGTTCACAGATACGCAGTATTTT. Protein sequence: CASSLAGGFTDTQYF. This chain uses TRBV27 with TRBJ2-3, with a weak D call TRBD1 (7 bases). Germline assignment: CDR1 MNHEY and CDR2 SMNVEV (reference sequence). V was trimmed by 2 bases and J by 2 bases, leaving 11 bases between them. The CDR3 runs 15 residues.

The V gene is TRBV9, the J gene TRBJ1-1; D possibly corresponds to TRBD1 (5 bases). Trimming stripped 1 base from V and 2 bases from J, with 9 bases between. This CDR3 spans 14 amino acids. Germline V CDR1 and CDR2: SGDLS, YYNGEE. The CDR3: CASSVQGSNTEAFF. CDR3 nucleotides: TGTGCCAGCAGCGTACAGGGAAGTAACACTGAAGCTTTCTTT.

The chain has TRBV6-1 and TRBJ1-5; D uncertain. Germline CDR1 is MNHNS and CDR2 is SASEGT. The CDR3 is 13 residues long. Trimming took off 6 bases at V and 7 bases at J, with 13 bases between the two ends. CDR3 nucleotides: TGTGCCAGCAGCCAAAAAGTAGAGCAGCCCCAGCATTTT. Protein: CASSQKVEQPQHF.

V is TRBV7-6 and J is TRBJ2-7, with D tentatively TRBD2 (6 bases). There are 14 residues in the CDR3. V lost 3 bases to trimming and J lost 3 bases, with 12 bases between them. Germline V gene sequence: CDR1 SGHVS, CDR2 FNYEAQ. The CDR3: CASSFGDLFYEQYF. CDR3 nucleotides: TGTGCCAGCAGCTTCGGGGACTTATTCTACGAGCAGTACTTC.

The J gene is TRBJ2-3, the V gene TRBV10-3; D uncertain. V was trimmed by 4 bases and J by 5 bases, leaving 16 bases between them. The CDR3 covers 15 residues. The V gene's germline CDR1 is ENHRY and CDR2 SYGVKD. This CDR3 is CAISGRRPRGDTQYF. For the CDR3, the DNA is TGTGCCATCAGTGGCCGACGGCCTCGCGGAGATACGCAGTATTTT.

The CDR3 sequence: CASSLTGTLTYEQYF. CDR3 nucleotide sequence: TGCGCCAGCAGCTTGACAGGTACCCTTACCTACGAGCAGTACTTC. The chain combines TRBV5-1 with TRBJ2-7, with TRBD1 as a possible D gene (5 bases). This CDR3 comprises 15 residues. Trimming took off 1 base at V and 2 bases at J, with 13 bases between the two ends. Per germline, CDR1 SGHRS and CDR2 YFSETQ.

The chain is built from TRBV14 and TRBJ2-6; D gene unclear. V was pared by 4 bases and J by 3 bases, with 4 bases between. Germline-derived CDR1 and CDR2 are SGHDN and FVKESK. The CDR3 spans 13 residues. The CDR3, as DNA: TGTGCCAGCAGCCCGGGTGGGGCCAACGTCCTGACTTTC. Amino acid sequence: CASSPGGANVLTF.

The chain's CDR3 is CASSFWTSGSDEQFF. The CDR3 coding sequence is TGTGCCAGCAGTTTCTGGACTAGCGGGAGTGATGAGCAGTTCTTC. The J gene is TRBJ2-1, the V gene TRBV27; 13 bases fit TRBD2. With 3 bases clipped from V and 8 bases from J, the junction kept 4 bases outside the gene matches. Germline loops: CDR1 MNHEY, CDR2 SMNVEV (reference sequence). CDR3 size: 15 residues.

The CDR3 region has the DNA TGTGCCAGCAGCCCGAGTCTTGCCAACTACAATGAGCAGTTCTTC. Its protein product is CASSPSLANYNEQFF. The chain combines TRBV7-9 with TRBJ2-1; D is ambiguous. The germline CDR1 and CDR2 sequences are SEHNR and FQNEAQ (reference sequence). V was shortened by 5 bases and J by 3 bases, with 14 bases between the two germline ends. The CDR3 runs to 15 residues. Based on the CDR3 plus reference TRBV7-9 and TRBJ2-1, the full variable domain is DTGVSQNPRHKITKRGQNVTFRCDPISEHNRLYWYRQTLGQGPEFLTYFQNEAQLEKSRLLSDRFSAERPKGSFSTLEIQRTEQGDSAMYLCASSPSLANYNEQFFGPGTRLTVL.

This clone counts as medium-sized. V gene TRBV28 combines with J gene TRBJ2-2; the D is unclear. The CDR3 length is 15 residues. In germline, CDR1 is MDHEN, CDR2 SYDVKM. V lost 5 bases and J 0 bases, leaving 10 bases between the germline ends. For the CDR3, the DNA is TGTGCCAGCAGTACCCCGAGTACGAACACCGGGGAGCTGTTTTTT. It yields the protein CASSTPSTNTGELFF.

V and J are TRBV9 and TRBJ1-2; 8 nucleotides line up with TRBD1. V shed 3 bases and J 2 bases; nucleotides not matched to a gene: 6. This CDR3 has 15 residues. Germline V lookup: CDR1 SGDLS, CDR2 YYNGEE. The CDR3 DNA sequence: TGTGCCAGCAGCGCCTTCGGACAGGGCAACTATGGCTACACCTTC. Protein: CASSAFGQGNYGYTF.

This chain connects TRBV27 to TRBJ1-5; TRBD1 matches 7 bases. In germline, CDR1 is MNHEY, CDR2 SMNVEV (reference sequence). The CDR3 sequence is 14 residues long. V shed 6 bases and J 5 bases; nucleotides not matched to a gene: 7. This chain's CDR3 is CASRKGQQYQPQHF. CDR3 coding DNA: TGTGCCAGCAGGAAGGGACAGCAGTATCAGCCCCAGCATTTT.

This clone was found once. The CDR3 DNA is TGTGCCAGCAGCTTAGGTGAGGGGGCGCGTGGCACTGAAGCTTTCTTT. Residues: CASSLGEGARGTEAFF. The rearrangement uses TRBV7-8 and TRBJ1-1; TRBD1 aligns across 7 bases. With V trimmed by 1 base and J by 4 bases, 9 bases remained unmatched. CDR1 is SGHVS and CDR2 is FQNEAQ in the germline V gene. There are 16 residues in the CDR3.

The chain has TRBV9 and TRBJ2-2; weak D call: TRBD1 (6 bases). Trimming stripped 4 bases from V and 1 base from J, with 11 bases between. Germline CDR1 reads SGDLS; CDR2 reads YYNGEE. This CDR3 spans 15 amino acids. The DNA of the CDR3 is TGTGCCAGCAGCTCCCGGACAGAGAACACCGGGGAGCTGTTTTTT. Its translation is CASSSRTENTGELFF.

The CDR3 protein is CASSPTGGPYNEQFF. CDR3 DNA: TGTGCCAGCTCACCAACGGGAGGGCCATACAATGAGCAGTTCTTC. The gene calls are TRBV18 and TRBJ2-1; 8 bases fit TRBD2. The V gene's germline CDR1 is KGHSH and CDR2 LQKENI. The CDR3 runs to 15 residues. V lost 2 bases, J lost 4 bases, and 4 bases stayed unmatched.

The chain is built from TRBV25-1 and TRBJ2-1; D is perhaps TRBD1 (5 bases). V shed 4 bases and J shed 3 bases, with 7 bases lying between them. The V gene's germline CDR1 is MGHDK and CDR2 SYGVNS. The CDR3 covers 13 residues. The CDR3 sequence: CASSGQNYNEQFF. CDR3 coding DNA: TGTGCCAGCAGTGGACAGAACTACAATGAGCAGTTCTTC.

The chain combines TRBV6-4 with TRBJ1-1, with D uncertain. The ends were cut back, 0 bases at V and 7 bases at J, with 9 bases in the middle. From germline, CDR1 is MRHNA and CDR2 SNTAGT. The CDR3 totals 13 residues. DNA of the CDR3: TGTGCCAGCAGTGACTCGGGCGCCCGTGAAGCTTTCTTT. Protein: CASSDSGAREAFF.

The chain links TRBV27 to TRBJ2-1; 7 bases match TRBD1. The germline CDR1 and CDR2 sequences are MNHEY and SMNVEV (reference sequence). The trim removed 4 bases at V and 6 bases at J, leaving 9 bases unmatched. The CDR3 is 15 amino acids. Here the CDR3 DNA reads TGTGCCAGCAGTTCAAGACAGGGAAGCGGCAATGAGCAGTTCTTC. Translation: CASSSRQGSGNEQFF.

The genes are TRBV7-8 and TRBJ1-5; D possibly corresponds to TRBD1 (5 bases). V was clipped by 5 bases and J by 1 base, with 9 bases between them. The germline V gene has CDR1 SGHVS and CDR2 FQNEAQ. The CDR3 runs to 14 residues. The CDR3 sequence: CASSQGLSNQPQHF. The DNA of the CDR3 is TGTGCCAGCAGCCAGGGCCTCAGCAATCAGCCCCAGCATTTT.